This is a list of T cell receptor beta chains from one sample in a study of technical replicates of blood from several donors. Clones were read by immunoSEQ multiplex PCR, and TCRdb kept only the in-frame ones, dropping some. The sample carries more than 90,000 clones, about 95% recorded once. The specimen sequenced was T cells isolated from PBMCs. The receptors stem from a human donor in good health. Both conserved end residues are part of each CDR3. D genes are given only for firm matches. Part of the rows lack a size; the others show once, few, many or a class for expanded clones.

.	TRBJ2-3	.	TRBV5-4	TGTGCCAGCAGCCATCAGACAGATACGCAGTATTTT	CASSHQTDTQYF
.	TRBJ2-2	TRBD2	TRBV27	TGTGCCAGCAGTTTAGGGCTAGCGGGAGCCACCGGGGAGCTGTTTTTT	CASSLGLAGATGELFF
.	TRBJ2-7	TRBD2	TRBV11-1	TGTGCCAGCAGCTCCAGGACTAGCTATAACTACGAGCAGTACTTC	CASSSRTSYNYEQYF
.	TRBJ1-3	.	TRBV10-2	TGCGCCAGCAGTGAGTCGAGGGGGTCTGGAAACACCATATATTTT	CASSESRGSGNTIYF
.	TRBJ2-3	.	TRBV5-1	TGCGCCAGCAGCTTGCAGGGTATAACAGATACGCAGTATTTT	CASSLQGITDTQYF
once	TRBJ2-7	TRBD1	TRBV5-1	TGCGCCAGCAGGACCGGGACAGGGGCCTACGAGCAGTACTTC	CASRTGTGAYEQYF
.	TRBJ1-6	TRBD1	TRBV7-2	TGTGCCAGCAGCTCATTGACAGGGGTATCACCCCTCCACTTT	CASSSLTGVSPLHF
.	TRBJ2-1	.	TRBV4-1	TGCGCCAGCAGCCAAGATTCACTTACCCGCGATGAGCAGTTCTTC	CASSQDSLTRDEQFF
once	TRBJ2-7	TRBD2	TRBV5-4	TGTGCCAGCAGCTTACTAGCGGGAGTTCCCTACGAGCAGTACTTC	CASSLLAGVPYEQYF
.	TRBJ1-5	TRBD1	TRBV7-8	TGTGCCAGCAGCTTAGCGACAGGGGGGACCAATCAGCCCCAGCATTTT	CASSLATGGTNQPQHF
.	TRBJ1-1	.	TRBV5-1	TGCGCCAGCAGCTTGGTGGACAGGAACACTGAAGCTTTCTTT	CASSLVDRNTEAFF
.	TRBJ1-4	.	TRBV13	TGTGCCAGCAGTTCGGGGTGGAATGAAAAACTGTTTTTT	CASSSGWNEKLFF
.	TRBJ2-1	TRBD1	TRBV18	TGTGCCAGCTCACCGGTCAGGGGGAGTGATGAGCAGTTCTTC	CASSPVRGSDEQFF
.	TRBJ1-2	.	TRBV28	TGTGCCAGCAGTTTAGCGGGACTCCCTAATGGCTACACCTTC	CASSLAGLPNGYTF
.	TRBJ2-3	.	TRBV7-8	TGTGCCAGCAGCCCGGCTAGCAGCGCAGATACGCAGTATTTT	CASSPASSADTQYF
.	TRBJ1-4	.	TRBV27	TGTGCCAGCAGGCGGGACTCCGCAAGGATCGGTAATGAAAAACTGTTTTTT	CASRRDSARIGNEKLFF
.	TRBJ1-1	.	TRBV28	TGTGCCGGCTACCCGACAGGCGGCCTCGGAGAAGCTTTCTTT	CAGYPTGGLGEAFF
.	TRBJ1-2	.	TRBV7-9	TGTGCCAGCAGCGTTCAGGGGACCTATGGCTACACCTTC	CASSVQGTYGYTF
.	TRBJ2-7	.	TRBV4-1	TGCGCCAGCAGCCAAGTTCGCCGGACTACCCTCGAGCAGTACTTC	CASSQVRRTTLEQYF
.	TRBJ1-1	.	TRBV28	TGTGCCAGCAGTCCGTCGGGGGGGGGCTGGCGGGAGGAAGCTTTCTTT	CASSPSGGGWREEAFF
.	TRBJ1-1	.	TRBV9	TGTGCCAGCAGCGTAGGAACGGGGAACACTGAAGCTTTCTTT	CASSVGTGNTEAFF
.	TRBJ2-1	.	TRBV12-5	TGTGCTAGTGGTTTGGCAGGGGCGGATGAGCAGTTCTTC	CASGLAGADEQFF
.	TRBJ2-2	.	TRBV19	TGTGCCAGTAGTATGGGCGTCTATTTGAACACCGGGGAGCTGTTTTTT	CASSMGVYLNTGELFF
.	TRBJ1-2	.	TRBV14	TGTGCCAGCAGCCAAGACGGGGCTAACTATGGCTACACCTTC	CASSQDGANYGYTF
.	TRBJ1-1	.	TRBV28	TGTGCCAGCAGTTTTGGGCAGTGGGCTGAAGCTTTCTTT	CASSFGQWAEAFF